These T cell receptor beta chains were read from a single sample in a study of blood T cell repertoires in COVID-19. Some clones are missing from TCRdb's copy, which holds only in-frame ones; the method was immunoSEQ multiplex PCR. The repertoire holds tens of thousands of clones, with approximately 72% as singletons. Sequenced sample: peripheral blood. The receptors come from an older man with acute or convalescent COVID-19. Both conserved end residues are part of each CDR3. D genes are given only for firm matches. Clone size is stated in some rows and not others, as once, few, many or a class when expanded.

d_call cdr3_length j_call v_call clone_size cdr3_aa cdr3_nt
TRBD2 14 TRBJ2-2 TRBV7-3 few CASSWGLNTGELFF TGTGCCAGCAGCTGGGGACTAAACACCGGGGAGCTGTTTTTT
TRBD1 13 TRBJ2-7 TRBV5-1 NA CASSQDRGAGQYF TGCGCCAGCAGTCAGGACAGGGGAGCTGGGCAGTACTTC
NA 13 TRBJ2-5 TRBV6-5 NA CASSTIRGETQYF TGTGCCAGCAGTACTATCAGGGGAGAGACCCAGTACTTC
NA 11 TRBJ1-1 TRBV2 few CASTGDTEAFF TGTGCCAGCACGGGGGACACTGAAGCTTTCTTT
NA 14 TRBJ1-2 TRBV11-2 NA CASRPQGRSYGYTF TGTGCCAGCAGACCCCAAGGGAGATCTTATGGCTACACCTTC
TRBD1 16 TRBJ1-1 TRBV7-2 NA CASSLLITGANTEAFF TGTGCCAGCAGCTTATTAATTACAGGGGCGAACACTGAAGCTTTCTTT
NA 15 TRBJ1-6 TRBV18 NA CASSPTGSGNSPLHF TGTGCCAGCTCTCCCACGGGGTCGGGAAATTCACCCCTCCACTTT
NA 16 TRBJ2-3 TRBV10-3 NA CAISESLLNPTDTQYF TGTGCCATCAGTGAGTCACTACTAAACCCCACAGATACGCAGTATTTT
TRBD2 16 TRBJ2-2 TRBV3-1/TRBV3-2 NA CASSALAGGSTGELFF TGTGCCAGCAGTGCTCTAGCGGGGGGTTCCACCGGGGAGCTGTTTTTT
TRBD1 16 TRBJ2-3 TRBV6-2/TRBV6-3 NA CASSYSTDRGLGTQYF TGTGCCAGCAGTTACTCGACGGACAGGGGGCTTGGAACGCAGTATTTT
TRBD2 13 TRBJ2-5 TRBV11-3 NA CASSLVRGETQYF TGTGCCAGCAGCTTAGTGCGGGGGGAGACCCAGTACTTC
NA 13 TRBJ1-2 TRBV14 few CASSQDLGAGYTF TGTGCCAGCAGCCAAGATTTGGGGGCTGGCTACACCTTC
NA 14 TRBJ2-5 TRBV11-1 NA CASSLAGWKETQYF TGTGCCAGCAGCTTGGCAGGGTGGAAAGAGACCCAGTACTTC
NA 18 TRBJ2-5 TRBV24-1 NA CATSDGRRGDVGKETQYF TGTGCCACCAGTGATGGTCGGAGGGGAGACGTAGGAAAAGAGACCCAGTACTTC
NA 12 TRBJ2-2 TRBV18 NA CASSRQTGELFF TGTGCCAGCTCACGACAGACCGGGGAGCTGTTTTTT
TRBD1 14 TRBJ1-2 TRBV5-6 many CASSRDRGPYGYTF TGTGCCAGCAGCCGGGACAGGGGTCCTTACGGCTACACCTTC
TRBD1 12 TRBJ1-5 TRBV29-1 NA CSAVTGGQPQHF TGCAGCGCTGTGACAGGGGGACAGCCCCAGCATTTT
NA 10 TRBJ1-1 TRBV7-2 NA CASSFVEAFF TGTGCCAGCAGCTTCGTTGAAGCTTTCTTT
TRBD2 15 TRBJ2-5 TRBV9 NA CASSATSGGRETQYF TGTGCCAGCAGCGCCACTAGCGGGGGGAGGGAGACCCAGTACTTC
NA 12 TRBJ2-5 TRBV6-5 NA CASRGGGETQYF TGTGCCAGCAGGGGGGGAGGAGAGACCCAGTACTTC
NA 16 TRBJ2-2 TRBV11-3 NA CASSVFGSTNTGELFF TGTGCCAGCAGTGTATTTGGGAGTACGAACACCGGGGAGCTGTTTTTT
NA 14 TRBJ2-7 TRBV5-6 NA CASTLGQFSYEQYF TGTGCCAGCACCCTTGGACAGTTCTCCTACGAGCAGTACTTC
NA 13 TRBJ1-2 TRBV12-5 NA CASGLESNYGYTF TGTGCTAGTGGTTTGGAGAGTAACTATGGCTACACCTTC
NA 16 TRBJ2-2 TRBV18 NA CASSPPRTAFTGELFF TGTGCCAGCTCACCACCCCGGACAGCGTTCACCGGGGAGCTGTTTTTT
NA 16 TRBJ1-4 TRBV19 NA CASSTGRGALNEKLFF TGTGCCAGTAGCACCGGGAGGGGAGCCTTAAATGAAAAACTGTTTTTT
NA 15 TRBJ1-2 TRBV25-1 NA CASSAENRFSYGYTF TGTGCCAGCAGTGCGGAGAACAGGTTTAGCTATGGCTACACCTTC
NA 14 TRBJ1-2 TRBV5-1 NA CASSLGESRYGYTF TGCGCCAGCAGCTTGGGTGAGAGCCGCTATGGCTACACCTTC
TRBD2 15 TRBJ2-7 TRBV7-2 once CASSPGTSGTYEQYF TGTGCCAGCAGCCCAGGGACTAGCGGGACGTACGAGCAGTACTTC
TRBD1 14 TRBJ1-4 TRBV6-5 NA CASSWADRGEKLFF TGTGCCAGCAGTTGGGCGGACAGGGGTGAAAAACTGTTTTTT
NA 14 TRBJ2-5 TRBV28 few CASSPAGRGETQYF TGTGCCAGCAGTCCGGCTGGCCGGGGTGAGACCCAGTACTTC
NA 13 TRBJ2-3 TRBV3-1/TRBV3-2 NA CASSQLIANTQYF TGTGCCAGCAGCCAACTTATAGCTAATACGCAGTATTTT
TRBD2 15 TRBJ2-1 TRBV4-3 NA CASSQQGLEGNEQFF TGCGCCAGCAGCCAACAGGGACTAGAGGGAAATGAGCAGTTCTTC
TRBD1 12 TRBJ2-4 TRBV12-3/TRBV12-4 NA CASSLGQGSQYF TGTGCCAGCAGTTTGGGACAGGGGTCTCAGTACTTC
NA 14 TRBJ2-3 TRBV5-4 NA CASSLRGRADTQYF TGTGCCAGCAGCTTGCGAGGGCGCGCAGATACGCAGTATTTT
TRBD1 15 TRBJ1-4 TRBV3-1/TRBV3-2 NA CASSQTGTGYEKLFF TGTGCCAGCAGCCAAACCGGGACAGGGTACGAAAAACTGTTTTTT
NA 17 TRBJ1-3 TRBV7-9 many CASSSLLDRQEGNTIYF TGTGCCAGCAGCTCCTTATTGGATCGACAGGAGGGAAACACCATATATTTT
NA 15 TRBJ1-5 TRBV6-1 NA CASSEAGTPYQPQHF TGTGCCAGCAGTGAAGCTGGGACACCCTATCAGCCCCAGCATTTT
NA 15 TRBJ2-3 TRBV19 NA CASSTRGPGTDTQYF TGTGCCAGTAGTACGCGGGGGCCCGGCACAGATACGCAGTATTTT
TRBD2 18 TRBJ2-3 TRBV7-6 once CASSLARGGPGSTDTQYF TGTGCCAGCAGCTTAGCGCGGGGGGGGCCCGGGAGCACAGATACGCAGTATTTT
NA 11 TRBJ2-7 TRBV30 NA CAWSTTVQQYF TGTGCCTGGAGTACCACAGTCCAGCAGTACTTC
NA 17 TRBJ1-2 TRBV19 NA CASRRSQGSVAVYGYTF TGTGCCAGTAGAAGGAGCCAGGGATCTGTAGCGGTCTATGGCTACACCTTC
TRBD1 14 TRBJ2-1 TRBV27 NA CASTTGGAHNEQFF TGTGCCAGCACGACAGGGGGCGCCCACAATGAGCAGTTCTTC
NA 13 TRBJ1-1 TRBV19 NA CASINAGFPEAFF TGTGCCAGTATCAATGCAGGGTTCCCTGAAGCTTTCTTT
NA 15 TRBJ1-2 TRBV9 NA CASSVRQARIYGYTF TGTGCCAGCAGCGTTAGGCAAGCGAGGATTTATGGCTACACCTTC
TRBD1 15 TRBJ2-7 TRBV4-2 NA CASSQGDREVSEQYF TGTGCCAGCAGCCAGGGGGACAGGGAAGTATCCGAGCAGTACTTC
NA 14 TRBJ1-2 TRBV19 NA CASKEGPTNYGYTF TGTGCCAGTAAGGAGGGACCCACTAACTATGGCTACACCTTC
NA 13 TRBJ2-3 TRBV5-8 once CASSLLGTDTQYF TGTGCCAGCAGCCTGCTAGGCACAGATACGCAGTATTTT
NA 17 TRBJ2-3 TRBV7-2 NA CASSRGRDWAGTDTQYF TGTGCCAGCAGCCGCGGCAGGGACTGGGCGGGCACAGATACGCAGTATTTT
TRBD1 15 TRBJ2-1 TRBV19 few CASSRQGDTYNEQFF TGTGCCAGTAGTCGACAGGGCGATACCTACAATGAGCAGTTCTTC
NA 15 TRBJ1-5 TRBV6-5 NA CASSSGVGRGQPQHF TGTGCCAGCAGTTCTGGGGTCGGAAGGGGTCAGCCCCAGCATTTT
NA 15 TRBJ1-1 TRBV18 once CASSPPAGANTEAFF TGTGCCAGCTCACCACCTGCGGGGGCGAACACTGAAGCTTTCTTT
NA 13 TRBJ2-4 TRBV4-1 NA CASSQGGKNIQYF TGCGCCAGCAGCCAGGGAGGCAAAAACATTCAGTACTTC
TRBD1 13 TRBJ2-3 TRBV9 NA CASSSRGPDTQYF TGTGCCAGCAGCTCAAGGGGGCCAGATACGCAGTATTTT